Sequencing of this TCR beta chain was carried out in a study of T cell repertoires in cytomegalovirus infection. For the study at large: Indications of both CMV infection and matching HLA type were provided by public TCR beta signatures.

MiXCR, applied by TCRdb to the reads, yields one record per CDR3 protein. The sample yields 700,000 to 900,000 distinct CDR3 sequences, approximately 32% seen once. This clonotype was seen a few times. Its specificity is not known. The ends were cut back, 6 bases at V and 2 bases at J, with 23 bases in the middle. The CDR3 extends over 18 amino acids. This sequence joins TRBV12-3 or TRBV12-4 and TRBJ2-1; perhaps TRBD1 as D (5 bases). Source: cultured CD8+ T cells from PBMCs, taken from culture after CMV antigen stimulation. This TCR was recovered from a human donor in good health (CMV status not recorded). Some clones in this sample may be carry-over from other donors' samples. The CDR3 coding sequence is TGTGCCAGCAGCCTTATAAGTAAATCAGGGCGCCCCTACAATGAGCAGTTCTTC. Amino acids: CASSLISKSGRPYNEQFF.